This TCR beta chain derives from a study of shared clonotypes between healthy human individuals. Germline CDR1 and CDR2: MNHEY and SVGAGI. Losses at the gene ends were 2 bases for V and 1 base for J; bases not matched to a gene: 6. The CDR3 covers 16 residues. Repertoires were generated with immunoSEQ multiplex PCR, while TCRdb's copy carries only in-frame clones and drops some. The sample holds 1.5 million to 2.5 million clones; roughly 95% are singletons and the top ten take more than 0.95%. CD45RO-negative CD8 cells positively selected for CCR7 made up the naive population, which excluded terminally differentiated effector memory CD45RA+ cells.

The origin of this receptor is a man between 18 and 35 years old in good health. The sequenced material came from naive CD8+ T cells sorted from blood. The chain is built from TRBV6-5 and TRBJ2-3, with TRBD2 identical over 7 bases. The CDR3, as DNA: TGTGCCAGCAGTTACGGAGCGGGGTCTGGCACAGATACGCAGTATTTT. Amino acids: CASSYGAGSGTDTQYF.